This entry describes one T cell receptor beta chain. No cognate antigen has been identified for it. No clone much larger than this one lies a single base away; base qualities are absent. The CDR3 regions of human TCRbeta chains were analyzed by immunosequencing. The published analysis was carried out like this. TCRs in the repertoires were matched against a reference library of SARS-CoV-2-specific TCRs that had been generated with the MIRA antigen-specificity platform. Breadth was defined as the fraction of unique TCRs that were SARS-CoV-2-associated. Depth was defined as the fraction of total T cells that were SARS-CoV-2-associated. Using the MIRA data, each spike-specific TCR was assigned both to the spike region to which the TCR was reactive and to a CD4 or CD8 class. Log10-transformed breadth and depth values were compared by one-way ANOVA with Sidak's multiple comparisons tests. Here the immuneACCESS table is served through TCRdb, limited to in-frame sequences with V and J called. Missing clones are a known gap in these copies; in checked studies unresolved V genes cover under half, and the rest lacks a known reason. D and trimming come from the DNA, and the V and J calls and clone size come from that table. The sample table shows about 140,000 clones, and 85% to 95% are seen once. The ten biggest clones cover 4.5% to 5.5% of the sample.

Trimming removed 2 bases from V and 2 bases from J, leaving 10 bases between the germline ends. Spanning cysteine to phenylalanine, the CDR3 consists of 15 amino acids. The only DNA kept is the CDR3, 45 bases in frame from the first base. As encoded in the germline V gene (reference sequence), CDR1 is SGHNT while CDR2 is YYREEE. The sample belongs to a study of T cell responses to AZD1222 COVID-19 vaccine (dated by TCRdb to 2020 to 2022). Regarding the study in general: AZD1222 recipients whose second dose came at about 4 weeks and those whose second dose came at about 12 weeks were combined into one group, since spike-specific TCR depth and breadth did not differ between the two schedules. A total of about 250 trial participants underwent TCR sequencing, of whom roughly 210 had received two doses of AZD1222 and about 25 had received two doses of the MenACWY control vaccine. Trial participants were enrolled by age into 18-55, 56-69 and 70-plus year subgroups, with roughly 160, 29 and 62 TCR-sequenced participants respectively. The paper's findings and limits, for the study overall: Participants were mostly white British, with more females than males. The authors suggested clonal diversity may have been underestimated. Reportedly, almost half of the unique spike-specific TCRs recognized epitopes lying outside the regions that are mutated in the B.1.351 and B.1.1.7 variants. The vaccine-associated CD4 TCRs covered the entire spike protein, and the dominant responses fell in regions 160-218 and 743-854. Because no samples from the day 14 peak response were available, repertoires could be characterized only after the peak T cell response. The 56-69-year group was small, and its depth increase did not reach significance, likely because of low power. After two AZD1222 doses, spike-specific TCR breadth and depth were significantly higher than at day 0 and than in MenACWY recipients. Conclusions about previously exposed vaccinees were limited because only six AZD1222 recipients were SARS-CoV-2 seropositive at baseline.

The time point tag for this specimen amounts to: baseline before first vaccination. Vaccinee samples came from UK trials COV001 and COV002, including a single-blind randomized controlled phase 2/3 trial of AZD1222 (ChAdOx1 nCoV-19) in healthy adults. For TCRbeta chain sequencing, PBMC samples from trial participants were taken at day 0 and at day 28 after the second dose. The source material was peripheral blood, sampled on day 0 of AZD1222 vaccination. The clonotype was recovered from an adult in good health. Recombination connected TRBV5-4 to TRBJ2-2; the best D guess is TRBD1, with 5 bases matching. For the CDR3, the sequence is CASSFRQSNTGELFF. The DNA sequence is TGTGCCAGCAGCTTTCGACAGAGTAACACCGGGGAGCTGTTTTTT.